This T cell receptor beta chain derives from a study of blood T cells in healthy people across ages. Study findings and constraints: In long-lived donors, naive CD4+ cell counts and diversity exceeded those of aged donors. Diversity estimates drawn from one million T cells were deemed underestimates. Naive T cell percentage showed a strong correlation with the diversity of TCR beta.

The authors ran a second PCR of about 6 to 12 cycles using a sample-barcoded 5' primer and a J-beta primer mix. One entry per CDR3 protein results from TCRdb running MiXCR on the 5' RACE reads. This sample yields about 640,000 distinct CDR3 sequences, of which roughly 50% are seen a single time; 30% to 40% belongs to the top ten. V shed 7 bases, J shed 3 bases, and the junction held 3 bases outside the gene matches. The CDR3 is made up of 12 amino acids. Per the germline V gene, CDR1 is SQVTM and CDR2 is ANQGSEA. Concerning this clonotype itself: Its antigen is not identified.

The chain combines TRBV29-1 with TRBJ2-3, with TRBD1 identical over 8 bases. The material sequenced was blood. The receptor's source is a man aged 60 to 75 in good health. CDR3 protein: CSAGQGTDTQYF. The CDR3 nucleotides read TGCAGCGCAGGACAGGGAACAGATACGCAGTATTTT.